This T cell receptor (beta chain) was captured by sequencing in a study of cytomegalovirus exposure and HLA in healthy donors. Study summary: The 100 to 150 validation repertoires matched the 500 to 750 first-cohort repertoires in platform, a later analysis reported. Study-level findings and limits: The authors enumerated some 160 TCR beta chains as linked to cytomegalovirus. The classifier was said to identify cytomegalovirus status with high specificity and sensitivity. There were a few CMV-associated chains whose specificity for CMV antigens was confirmed in vitro.

Germline V gene sequence: CDR1 MDHEN, CDR2 SYDVKM. Trimming cost V 7 bases and J 1 base, with 13 bases left between them. This CDR3 is 14 amino acids long. Notes on this clone: Its antigen is unidentified.

The table came from immunoSEQ multiplex PCR; TCRdb's copy has only in-frame clones and leaves some out. The sample holds about 110,000 clones, roughly 87% seen once. The sample consisted of PBMCs. The genes are TRBV28 and TRBJ1-2, with D uncertain. The TCR sequence derives from a woman aged 18-29 years in good health and CMV-seronegative. Written as DNA, the CDR3 is TGTGCCAGCAAAAGACCCGGGAGTAACTATGGCTACACCTTC. This translates into CASKRPGSNYGYTF.